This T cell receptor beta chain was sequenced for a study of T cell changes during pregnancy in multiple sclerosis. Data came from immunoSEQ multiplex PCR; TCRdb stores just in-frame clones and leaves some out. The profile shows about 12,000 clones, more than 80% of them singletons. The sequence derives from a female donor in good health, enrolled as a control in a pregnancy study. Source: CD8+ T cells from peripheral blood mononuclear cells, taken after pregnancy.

The CDR3: CASSPRTGNGYTF. CDR3 in DNA: TGTGCCAGCTCACCACGGACAGGGAATGGCTACACCTTC. This chain joins TRBV27 and TRBJ1-2; TRBD1 matches 8 bases. Losses at the gene ends were 8 bases for V and 6 bases for J; bases not matched to a gene: 8. CDR1 is MNHEY and CDR2 is SMNVEV in the germline V gene (reference sequence). The CDR3 has 13 amino acids.